Below, 21 T cell receptor beta chains from the same sample are listed, as sequenced in a study of molecular identifiers for immune sequencing clone quantification. One entry per CDR3 protein, called by TCRdb with MiXCR from the PCR reads. This sample carries about 630,000 distinct CDR3 sequences, 25% of them seen once, and the ten largest clones take 0.78%. The sequenced material came from naive CD8+ T cells from blood, with Jurkat cell RNA spiked in. The subset is: FACS-sorted CD8+CD4-CCR7+CD45RA+ naive T cells. These receptors were collected from a human donor in good health. Some libraries in this study had Jurkat cell RNA spiked in.

About this clonotype itself: This may stem from a read error, because a much larger clone lies one nucleotide away. The conserved phenylalanine or tryptophan is not found at the CDR3 terminus, so this likely reflects a read error. The chain combines TRBV13 with TRBJ2-5; the match to TRBD1 covers 8 bases. Germline V gene sequence: CDR1 PRHDT, CDR2 FYEKMQ (reference sequence). Germline trimming cut 3 bases from V and 5 bases from J; bases unmatched to any gene: 5. The CDR3 is 14 amino acids. For the CDR3, the DNA is TGTGCCAGCAGCTTGACAGGGGTCTACGAGACCCAGTACTCC. It encodes CASSLTGVYETQYS.

This clonotype was picked up a small number of times. The rearrangement uses TRBV19 and TRBJ2-7, with D tentatively TRBD2 (6 bases). Germline values: CDR1 LNHDA, CDR2 SQIVND (reference sequence). CDR3 length equals 15 residues. The V end lost 0 bases, the J end lost 4 bases, and 13 bases lay between the germline ends. DNA of the CDR3: TGTGCCAGTAGTATAGATATGGTCGGAGGGTACGAGCAGTACTTC. Translating it yields CASSIDMVGGYEQYF.

The chain links TRBV27 to TRBJ1-6, with D tentatively TRBD1 (5 bases). Germline CDR1 is MNHEY and CDR2 is SMNVEV (reference sequence). This CDR3 region has 16 residues. The V and J ends lost 7 bases and 2 bases respectively, with 15 bases between them. The CDR3 DNA is TGTGCCAGCACTCAAGGCGGGGGAACCTATAATTCACCCCTCCACTTT. Translation: CASTQGGGTYNSPLHF.

This chain joins TRBV12-3 or TRBV12-4 and TRBJ1-6; tentative D call: TRBD1 (6 bases). This CDR3 region has 14 residues. V lost 5 bases and J lost 6, with 11 bases in between. CDR3 coding DNA: TGTGCCAGCAGTCCAACAGGGCGTAATTCACCCCTCCACTTT. As protein: CASSPTGRNSPLHF.

Of note for this clonotype: A much larger clone differs by one base, so this may be a read error. The chain is built from TRBV27 and TRBJ2-7; TRBD2 might be the D (6 bases). CDR3 length equals 15 residues. Germline CDR1 and CDR2: MNHEY and SMNVEV (reference sequence). The CDR3 nucleotides read TGTGTCAGCAGACCGCAGGGACTCAGCTCCTACGAGCAGTACTTC. This gives the protein CVSRPQGLSSYEQYF.

In this sample, this clonotype turned up a few times. The chain links TRBV29-1 to TRBJ1-1, with TRBD1 matching 7 bases. The V and J ends lost 7 bases and 4 bases, in that order; junction bases with no gene match: 6. Germline V gene sequence: CDR1 SQVTM, CDR2 ANQGSEA. The CDR3 extends over 12 amino acids. CDR3 nucleotide sequence: TGCAGCGCCCTGACAGGGAGCACTGAAGCTTTCTTT. Protein: CSALTGSTEAFF.

As for this clonotype: No conserved phenylalanine or tryptophan ends this CDR3, so it is likely a read error. The rearrangement links TRBV28 to TRBJ2-7, with 7 bases aligning to TRBD2. J was trimmed by 3 bases and V by 2 bases; bases with no gene match: 4. This CDR3 comprises 14 residues. Germline CDR1 reads MDHEN; CDR2 reads SYDVKM. The CDR3: CASSLASGSYEQYY. The CDR3 DNA follows: TGTGCCAGCAGTTTAGCTAGCGGTAGCTACGAGCAGTACTAC.

Ten or more counts support this clonotype. The chain uses TRBV6-1 and TRBJ2-5; 11 nucleotides agree with TRBD2. V lost 6 bases to trimming and J lost 3 bases; unmatched junction nucleotides: 0. The germline V gene encodes CDR1 MNHNS and CDR2 SASEGT. There are 13 residues in the CDR3. CDR3 nucleotide sequence: TGTGCCAGCAGGGGACTAGCGGAAGAGACCCAGTACTTC. This translates into CASRGLAEETQYF.

This clonotype was detected many times. This chain connects TRBV28 to TRBJ1-1, with TRBD1 identical over 8 bases. The germline V gene encodes CDR1 MDHEN and CDR2 SYDVKM. The CDR3 length is 17 residues. J was trimmed by 6 bases and V by 6 bases; bases with no gene match: 18. Here the CDR3 reads CASSLPLRTGRVPEAFF. The DNA for the CDR3 is TGTGCCAGCAGCCTTCCCCTTCGGACAGGGCGAGTTCCTGAAGCTTTCTTT.

In regard to this clonotype: It may be a read error: a sequence one base away is much more abundant. The chain employs TRBV6-2 or TRBV6-3 and TRBJ1-2, with D tentatively TRBD1 (5 bases). The CDR3 loop spans 14 amino acids. The germline gives CDR1 MNHEY, CDR2 SVGEGT. The DNA for the CDR3 is TGTGCCCGCAGTATCCCGACAGAGTACTATGGCTACACCTTC. The encoded protein is CARSIPTEYYGYTF.

This clonotype showed up just a few times. This chain connects TRBV6-2 or TRBV6-3 to TRBJ2-4; D is unresolved. Trimming took off 0 bases at V and 8 bases at J, with 17 bases between the two ends. The CDR3 spans 16 residues. CDR1 is MNHEY, CDR2 SVGEGT, per germline. CDR3 amino acids: CASSYSPVAQSYIQYF. DNA of the CDR3: TGTGCCAGCAGTTACTCCCCCGTGGCGCAGTCGTACATTCAGTACTTC.

This clonotype was observed a handful of times. V is TRBV5-5 and J is TRBJ2-7; D may be TRBD1 or TRBD2 (5 bases each). This CDR3 spans 15 amino acids. Trimming cost V 5 bases and J 3 bases, with 18 bases left between them. Germline values: CDR1 SGHKS, CDR2 YYEKEE (reference sequence). CDR3 amino acids: CASRLFGTDFYEQYF. CDR3 coding DNA: TGTGCCAGCAGGTTGTTCGGGACGGACTTCTACGAGCAGTACTTC.

This clonotype has only one observation. This may be a read error, as it is one base from a much larger clone. V is TRBV6-5 and J is TRBJ2-7, with D uncertain. Between the trimmed V and J ends, which lost 2 bases and 5 bases, there was a span of 10 bases. The CDR3 runs to 13 residues. In germline, CDR1 is MNHEY, CDR2 SVGAGI. Here the CDR3 reads CASSYIQRNEQYF. In nucleotides, the CDR3 is TGTGCCAGCAGTTACATTCAGAGGAACGAGCAGTACTTC.

In this sample, this clonotype turned up many times. CDR3 DNA: TGCGCCAGCAAACCCTCAGCCGGGACAGGGCCGGGCGAGCAGTACTTC. As protein: CASKPSAGTGPGEQYF. The V and J genes are TRBV5-1 and TRBJ2-7; 9 nucleotides line up with TRBD1. Germline CDR1 SGHRS, CDR2 YFSETQ. This CDR3 contains 16 residues. With 6 bases clipped from V and 6 bases from J, the junction kept 16 bases outside the gene matches.

This clonotype has just a few counts. V is TRBV24-1 and J is TRBJ1-5; no definite D call. Trimming stripped 5 bases from V and 7 bases from J, with 11 bases between. Germline V lookup: CDR1 KGHDR, CDR2 SFDVKD. CDR3 length: 13 amino acids. Here the CDR3 reads CATSAGSGQPQHF. The DNA for the CDR3 is TGTGCCACCAGTGCCGGGTCGGGGCAGCCCCAGCATTTT.

This clonotype was seen many times. The V and J genes are TRBV29-1 and TRBJ2-7; 10 bases map to TRBD1. The J segment lost 3 bases and the V segment lost 6 bases, leaving 8 bases of the junction unmatched. The CDR3 is 14 residues long. Germline lookup yields CDR1 SQVTM and CDR2 ANQGSEA. The DNA of the CDR3 is TGCAGCGTCCAATTACGGGACAGGGGCTACGAGCAGTACTTC. Its protein product is CSVQLRDRGYEQYF.

For this clonotype: This may stem from a read error, because a much larger clone lies one nucleotide away. The chain employs TRBV14 and TRBJ2-7; D is unclear. CDR3 length equals 15 residues. The V gene's germline CDR1 is SGHDN and CDR2 FVKESK. DNA of the CDR3: TGTGCCAGCAGCCAAGATTGGGCAGTCACCTACAAGCAGTACTTC. Its protein is CASSQDWAVTYKQYF.

This rearrangement joins TRBV27 to TRBJ1-2; D gene ambiguous. Trimming cost V 2 bases and J 4 bases, with 17 bases left between them. Germline V lookup: CDR1 MNHEY, CDR2 SMNVEV (reference sequence). The CDR3 is made up of 16 amino acids. The CDR3 DNA sequence: TGTGCCAGCAGTTTAAAAGTCCCAGGCCCGGCCTATGGCTACACCTTC. Translating it yields CASSLKVPGPAYGYTF.

As concerns this clonotype: Compared with germline, one end of the junction differs, possibly owing to a read error. This chain uses TRBV2 with TRBJ2-6, with 8 bases identical to TRBD1. Germline loops: CDR1 SNHLY, CDR2 FYNNEI. The CDR3 is made up of 20 amino acids. The CDR3 nucleotides are TGTGCCAGCTGTGAATTCGGCAGGGGGCGGGTTTGGGCTGGGGCCAACGTCCTGACTTTC. Its protein is CASCEFGRGRVWAGANVLTF.

Ten or more counts support this clonotype. The CDR3 DNA reads TGTGCCAGCAGTGAATCTCTTGGACTAGCGGGATCAGATACGCAGTATTTT. Its protein product is CASSESLGLAGSDTQYF. This rearrangement joins TRBV25-1 to TRBJ2-3; 12 nucleotides agree with TRBD2. Per germline, CDR1 MGHDK and CDR2 SYGVNS. Germline trimming cut 1 base from V and 4 bases from J; bases unmatched to any gene: 6. This CDR3 comprises 17 residues.

This clonotype was counted a single time. This rearrangement joins TRBV3-1 to TRBJ2-7; TRBD1 agrees at 9 bases. CDR1 LGHDT and CDR2 YNNKEL come from the germline V gene (reference sequence). V shed 4 bases, J shed 5 bases, and the junction held 6 bases outside the gene matches. The CDR3 runs to 14 residues. Here the CDR3 DNA reads TGTGCCAGCAGCCCAGGACAGGGGACCCACGAGCAGTACTTC. Translated: CASSPGQGTHEQYF.